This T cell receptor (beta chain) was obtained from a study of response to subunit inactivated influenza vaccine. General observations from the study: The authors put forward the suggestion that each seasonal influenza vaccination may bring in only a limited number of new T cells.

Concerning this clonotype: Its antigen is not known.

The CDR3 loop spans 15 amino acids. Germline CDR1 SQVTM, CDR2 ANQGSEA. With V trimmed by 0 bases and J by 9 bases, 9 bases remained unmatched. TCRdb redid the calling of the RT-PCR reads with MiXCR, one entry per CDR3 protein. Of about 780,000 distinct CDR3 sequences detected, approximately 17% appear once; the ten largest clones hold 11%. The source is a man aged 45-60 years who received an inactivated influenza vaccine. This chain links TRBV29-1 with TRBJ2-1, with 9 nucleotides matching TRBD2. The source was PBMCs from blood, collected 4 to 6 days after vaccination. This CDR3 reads CSVEDLASGILEQFF. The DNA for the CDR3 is TGCAGCGTTGAAGATCTGGCTAGCGGGATTCTTGAGCAGTTCTTC.